The present entry profiles one T cell receptor beta chain with its context. Its target is unknown. Trimming took 5 bases from V and 3 from J; bases not matched to a gene: 4. The V gene's germline CDR1 is MNHEY and CDR2 SVGAGI. This CDR3 is 14 amino acids long. The data belong to a study of cytomegalovirus exposure and HLA in healthy donors. Study-wide points: A missense DCLRE1C variant was associated with V- and J-gene trimming of TCR beta chains in a later analysis, and an independent cohort replicated the association. There were reportedly fewer N-insertions in an Asian-associated ancestry cluster than the approximately 670-donor mean, in a later analysis.

This PCR relied on a set of 60 Vbeta primers and 13 Jbeta primers. The data were produced by immunoSEQ multiplex PCR, yet TCRdb's version contains in-frame clones alone and is incomplete. The repertoire holds 65,000 to 75,000 clones, with roughly 65% as singletons. The sample taken for sequencing was PBMCs. The chain carries TRBV6-5 and TRBJ2-7; TRBD2 matches 10 bases. This clonotype originated in a woman aged 25 to 39 in good health and CMV-seronegative. The CDR3 protein is CASSHSGGLYEQYF. CDR3 coding DNA: TGTGCCAGCAGTCATAGCGGGGGGCTCTACGAGCAGTACTTC.